These 8 T cell receptor beta chains were sequenced from one sample in a study of T cells in Graves' hyperthyroidism and ophthalmopathy. Researchers amplified the TCR beta CDR3 regions from RNA transcripts. The TCR CDR3 was amplified in a first-round RT-PCR using the HTBI primer set. TCRdb redid the calling of the multiplex PCR reads with MiXCR, one entry per CDR3 protein. Of 550,000 to 650,000 distinct CDR3 sequences in the sample, approximately 15% were seen once. What was sequenced was blood. The origin of the receptors is a woman aged 40 to 50 with Graves' hyperthyroidism.

The genes are TRBV20-1 and TRBJ2-5, with D perhaps matching TRBD2 (6 bases). CDR3 length: 15 residues. Germline V gene lookup returns CDR1 DFQATT and CDR2 SNEGSKA (reference sequence). Deletions cut 3 bases from V and 2 bases from J, with 16 bases between. The CDR3 reads CSARVPGLGQETQYF. For the CDR3, the DNA is TGCAGTGCTAGGGTCCCGGGACTGGGACAAGAGACCCAGTACTTC.

J is TRBJ1-5 and V is TRBV19; TRBD1 aligns across 7 bases. Germline CDR1 is LNHDA and CDR2 is SQIVND (reference sequence). The CDR3 totals 16 residues. V was clipped by 5 bases and J by 3 bases; unmatched bases: 10. As DNA, the CDR3 is TGTGCCAGTAGTCAACGGACAGGTGGATTCAATCAGCCCCAGCATTTT. Residues: CASSQRTGGFNQPQHF.

This clonotype was recorded many times. The chain recombines TRBV11-1 with TRBJ2-1, with a possible D match to TRBD2 (6 bases). The CDR3 consists of 17 residues. Germline lookup yields CDR1 SGHAT and CDR2 FQDESV (reference sequence). Trimming took off 1 base at V and 0 bases at J, with 13 bases between the two ends. Written as DNA, the CDR3 is TGTGCCAGCAGCTTAGGTTTGGGACTTAGCTCCTACAATGAGCAGTTCTTC. Its protein product is CASSLGLGLSSYNEQFF.

This clonotype was seen repeatedly, ten times or more. The chain employs TRBV11-2 and TRBJ2-2, with D tentatively TRBD2 (6 bases). Germline-derived CDR1 and CDR2 are SGHAT and FQNNGV. The CDR3 has 16 amino acids. V dropped 6 bases and J dropped 0 bases, with 14 bases sitting between them. CDR3 sequence: CASSRMRDPNTGELFF. CDR3 DNA sequence: TGTGCCAGCAGTCGTATGCGGGACCCGAACACCGGGGAGCTGTTTTTT. Full variable domain (remainder filled in from reference TRBV11-2 and TRBJ2-2): EAGVAQSPRYKIIEKRQSVAFWCNPISGHATLYWYQQILGQGPKLLIQFQNNGVVDDSQLPKDRFSAERLKGVDSTLKIQPAKLEDSAVYLCASSRMRDPNTGELFFGEGSRLTVL.

This clonotype was detected many times. V and J are TRBV15 and TRBJ1-1, with D hard to call. In germline, CDR1 is LNHNV, CDR2 YYDKDF (reference sequence). V was cut by 5 bases and J by 1 base, with 11 bases left in between. This CDR3 has 14 amino acids. The CDR3 loop reads CATSPLVGNTEAFF. For the CDR3, the DNA is TGTGCCACCAGCCCCCTCGTCGGGAACACTGAAGCTTTCTTT.

The chain links TRBV9 to TRBJ2-7, with 12 bases fitting TRBD2. The CDR3 is 21 amino acids. V was clipped by 4 bases and J by 4 bases; unmatched bases: 24. Germline V gene data show CDR1 as SGDLS and CDR2 as YYNGEE. In DNA form, the CDR3 reads TGTGCCAGCAGCCCCTCCCCTCCTAGCGGGAGGGCCGTCCTCCACCCTTACGAGCAGTACTTC. It codes for CASSPSPPSGRAVLHPYEQYF.

The count of this clonotype is one. The chain carries TRBV7-9 and TRBJ1-1; D is undetermined. This CDR3 is built from 14 residues. Trimming took off 1 base at V and 5 bases at J, with 11 bases between the two ends. Germline values: CDR1 SEHNR, CDR2 FQNEAQ (reference sequence). The CDR3 DNA is TGTGCCAGCAGCTTAGACGGTGCGATAACTGAAGCTTTCTTT. It is translated as CASSLDGAITEAFF.

Concerning this clonotype: This may come from a read error, since a much larger clone is one base off. This rearrangement joins TRBV19 to TRBJ1-1; D is ambiguous. The length of the CDR3 is 13 residues. CDR1 and CDR2 (germline): LNHDA, SQIVND (reference sequence). Trimming removed 5 bases from V and 1 base from J, with 8 bases in between. The CDR3 is CASSSNGNTEAFF. The CDR3 bases are TGTGCCAGTAGTTCTAATGGGAACACTGAAGCTTTCTTT.